Listed here are 5 T cell receptor beta chains from one sample, sequenced in a study of T cells in Graves' hyperthyroidism and ophthalmopathy. TCR beta CDR3 regions were amplified from RNA. RT-PCR in the first round (using the HTBI primer set) targeted the TCR CDR3. TCRdb recomputed calls from the multiplex PCR reads with MiXCR, one row per CDR3 protein. The repertoire has hundreds of thousands of distinct CDR3 sequences, just over 45% of them found once; the top ten carry 8% to 8.5%. Sequencing was done on a sample of peripheral blood or thyroid tissue (not recorded which). The receptors stem from a woman between 18 and 29 years old with Graves' hyperthyroidism.

This chain connects TRBV25-1 to TRBJ2-7; no definite D call. Trimming removed 1 base from V and 7 bases from J, with 8 bases in between. CDR3 length equals 12 residues. Per the germline V gene, CDR1 is MGHDK and CDR2 is SYGVNS. For the CDR3, the DNA is TGTGCCAGCAGTGAATTCTCGAATGAGCAGTACTTC. Translated, it gives CASSEFSNEQYF.

This clonotype was found a few times. A junction end diverges from the germline sequence, so it may reflect a read error. V and J are TRBV5-1 and TRBJ2-6; D call uncertain. CDR1 SGHRS and CDR2 YFSETQ come from the germline V gene. This CDR3 region has 16 residues. The CDR3 loop is CASSPRRESGANVLTF. In DNA form, the CDR3 reads TGTGCCAGCAGCCCCCGACGCGAATCTGGGGCCAACGTCCTGACTTTC. The full variable domain, rest sourced from reference TRBV5-1 and TRBJ2-6, is KAGVTQTPRYLIKTRGQQVTLSCSPISGHRSVSWYQQTPGQGLQFLFEYFSETQRNKGNFPGRFSGRQFSNSRSEMNVSTLELGDSALYLCASSPRRESGANVLTFGAGSRLTVL.

CDR3 region: CASSHSGYEQYF. The CDR3 region has the DNA TGTGCCAGCAGTCACTCCGGGTACGAGCAGTACTTC. The rearrangement joins TRBV6-1 to TRBJ2-7, with unresolved D. Germline V gene sequence: CDR1 MNHNS, CDR2 SASEGT. This CDR3 is built from 12 residues. Trimming removed 5 bases at V and 4 bases at J, with 9 bases between.

The genes are TRBV7-9 and TRBJ2-7, with D uncertain. The CDR3 is 14 residues long. CDR1 is SEHNR, CDR2 FQNEAQ, per germline (reference sequence). The V and J ends lost 0 bases and 3 bases respectively, with 9 bases between them. The CDR3 DNA sequence: TGTGCCAGCAGCTTAGCGAGTGGAGACTACGAGCAGTACTTC. Translation: CASSLASGDYEQYF. The whole variable domain, filled in from reference TRBV7-9 and TRBJ2-7, reads DTGVSQNPRHKITKRGQNVTFRCDPISEHNRLYWYRQTLGQGPEFLTYFQNEAQLEKSRLLSDRFSAERPKGSFSTLEIQRTEQGDSAMYLCASSLASGDYEQYFGPGTRLTVT.

The rearrangement joins TRBV13 to TRBJ2-7; D gene unclear. CDR3 length: 12 residues. Trimming took off 4 bases at V and 6 bases at J, with 10 bases between the two ends. The germline gives CDR1 PRHDT, CDR2 FYEKMQ (reference sequence). The CDR3 protein is CASSSPFVEQYF. The DNA for the CDR3 is TGTGCCAGCAGCTCCCCTTTTGTCGAGCAGTACTTC.